This T cell receptor beta chain came from a study of blood T cell repertoires in COVID-19. The method was immunoSEQ multiplex PCR; TCRdb's version includes in-frame clones alone and lacks a portion of them. The sample lists fewer than 70,000 clones; 88% were seen once. What was sequenced was peripheral blood. This TCR came from a woman aged 70-85 years with active COVID-19.

The CDR3 here is CASSLPGTEAFF. In DNA, the CDR3 is TGTGCCAGCAGCTTACCGGGGACTGAAGCTTTCTTT. The gene calls are TRBV7-9 and TRBJ1-1; no firm D call. The CDR3 runs to 12 residues. Germline V CDR1 and CDR2: SEHNR, FQNEAQ (reference sequence). V lost 2 bases to trimming and J lost 5 bases, with 6 bases between them.